Shown below are 20 T cell receptor beta chains from a single sample sequenced in a study of blood T cells in healthy people across ages. The use of a sample-barcoded 5' primer and a J-beta primer mix characterized a second PCR of about 6 to 11 cycles. TCRdb itself ran the 5' RACE reads through MiXCR, one entry per CDR3 protein. This table holds over 1.5 million distinct CDR3 sequences, 49% found once. The sample comprised blood. These receptors all come from a woman between 40 and 50 years old in good health.

Note on this clonotype: Just one base apart from a much larger clone, this may be a read error. The CDR3 nucleotides are TGTGCCTGCCGGCTAGCGGGGGGGCGAGATACGCAGTATTTT. This encodes CACRLAGGRDTQYF. The V gene is TRBV12-3 or TRBV12-4, the J gene TRBJ2-3; 12 bases match TRBD2. The CDR3 runs to 14 residues. Trimming took 11 bases from V and 5 from J; bases not matched to a gene: 8.

The CDR3 nucleotides read TGCAGTGCTAGCGGAGGGGACCCCCGTGGCTACACCTTC. It codes for CSASGGDPRGYTF. The chain couples TRBV20-1 to TRBJ1-2; D may be TRBD1 (5 bases). CDR1 is DFQATT and CDR2 is SNEGSKA in the germline V gene (reference sequence). The CDR3 has 13 amino acids. Trimming took off 3 bases at V and 7 bases at J, with 15 bases between the two ends.

The V and J genes are TRBV7-2 and TRBJ2-4; tentative D call: TRBD2 (6 bases). The CDR3 has 15 amino acids. From germline, CDR1 is SGHTA and CDR2 FQGNSA. V was shortened by 5 bases and J by 4 bases, with 15 bases between the two germline ends. The CDR3 region has the DNA TGTGCCAGCAGCGCCGGCGGGGATGGGAAAAACATTCAGTACTTC. It translates to CASSAGGDGKNIQYF.

This clonotype showed up just a few times. This sequence joins TRBV6-6 and TRBJ1-1; 7 nucleotides agree with TRBD1. CDR3 length: 15 amino acids. Unmatched junction bases numbered 11, after V lost 5 bases and J lost 5 bases. Germline lookup yields CDR1 MNHNY and CDR2 SVGAGI (reference sequence). This CDR3 reads CASSQEGGGWTEAFF. As DNA, the CDR3 is TGTGCCAGCAGTCAGGAAGGGGGCGGGTGGACTGAAGCTTTCTTT.

The rearrangement links TRBV28 to TRBJ2-1; D is perhaps TRBD1 or TRBD2 (6 bases each). V was trimmed by 10 bases and J by 1 base, leaving 17 bases between them. Germline-derived CDR1 and CDR2 are MDHEN and SYDVKM. The CDR3 has 15 amino acids. CDR3 loop: CANTFGGGSYNEQFF. The DNA for the CDR3 is TGTGCCAACACCTTTGGAGGGGGTTCCTACAATGAGCAGTTCTTC. Looking up the rest from reference TRBV28 and TRBJ2-1 gives the full variable domain: DVKVTQSSRYLVKRTGEKVFLECVQDMDHENMFWYRQDPGLGLRLIYFSYDVKMKEKGDIPEGYSVSREKKERFSLILESASTNQTSMYLCANTFGGGSYNEQFFGPGTRLTVL.

This clonotype was detected a few times. The V gene is TRBV29-1, the J gene TRBJ2-5; 8 bases align to TRBD2. Looked up from germline, CDR1 is SQVTM and CDR2 is ANQGSEA. This CDR3 has 13 amino acids. Unmatched junction bases numbered 4, after V lost 4 bases and J lost 3 bases. CDR3 loop: CSVVGSGKETQYF. The CDR3 coding sequence is TGCAGCGTTGTGGGTAGCGGGAAAGAGACCCAGTACTTC.

This sequence joins TRBV15 and TRBJ2-5, with TRBD2 matching 10 bases. After removal of 6 bases from V and 1 base from J, the junction contained 8 bases not matched to a gene. Germline CDR1 and CDR2: LNHNV and YYDKDF (reference sequence). The CDR3 covers 16 residues. This CDR3 is CATSTIAGGSQETQYF. The CDR3 DNA reads as TGTGCCACCAGTACCATAGCGGGGGGTTCCCAAGAGACCCAGTACTTC.

In its sample, this clonotype was seen a few times. The junction and the germline gene differ at one end; a read error may be behind it. The chain links TRBV12-3 or TRBV12-4 to TRBJ2-1, with D possibly TRBD2 on 5 matching bases. CDR3 length: 14 amino acids. The CDR3 region has the DNA TGTGCCAGCAGTTTGGTCGCGGGTACCAATGAGCGGTTCTTC. It yields the protein CASSLVAGTNERFF.

The chain uses TRBV29-1 and TRBJ2-5, with D possibly being TRBD1 or TRBD2 (5 bases each). V lost 5 bases and J lost 5, with 12 bases in between. Germline CDR1 is SQVTM and CDR2 is ANQGSEA. This CDR3 is built from 12 residues. Here the CDR3 DNA reads TGCAGCGTTATAACGGGGCCGGAGACCCAGTACTTC. Its protein product is CSVITGPETQYF.

The table lists this clonotype with a few counts. The J gene is TRBJ2-7, the V gene TRBV10-3; D remains unclear. This CDR3 region has 13 residues. Per germline, CDR1 ENHRY and CDR2 SYGVKD. V gave up 7 bases and J gave up 4 bases, with 14 bases separating them. The DNA of the CDR3 is TGTGCCATCACGAACGGATTGAAGTACGAGCAGTACTTC. Translating it yields CAITNGLKYEQYF.

The chain uses TRBV7-2 and TRBJ2-7; D gene ambiguous. This CDR3 has 16 amino acids. Trimming shortened V by 1 base and J by 7 bases, and 20 bases separated the two germline ends. The germline CDR1 and CDR2 sequences are SGHTA and FQGNSA. The CDR3 region is CASSLEAGSRYNEQYF. In DNA, the CDR3 is TGTGCCAGCAGCTTAGAGGCTGGTAGTCGTTACAATGAGCAGTACTTC.

The chain joins TRBV20-1 to TRBJ2-5; possible D gene TRBD2, 5 bases. The J call could be wrong; TRBJ2-7 is a better fit for the DNA end. Germline CDR1 is DFQATT and CDR2 is SNEGSKA (reference sequence). The length of the CDR3 is 11 residues. The CDR3 DNA sequence: TGCAGTGGCTTAACTAGTACCGAGCAGTACTTC. It yields the protein CSGLTSTEQYF.

The genes are TRBV5-1 and TRBJ2-3; no clear D gene. CDR1 SGHRS and CDR2 YFSETQ come from the germline V gene. Trimming took 0 bases from V and 1 from J, leaving 15 bases between them. There are 17 residues in the CDR3. The CDR3 loop reads CASSLVGQWRRTDTQYF. CDR3 DNA: TGCGCCAGCAGCTTGGTTGGCCAGTGGCGACGCACAGATACGCAGTATTTT.

The V gene is TRBV6-6, the J gene TRBJ1-2; possibly TRBD1 for D (6 bases). Germline lookup yields CDR1 MNHNY and CDR2 SVGAGI (reference sequence). CDR3 size: 15 residues. V was shortened by 4 bases and J by 2 bases, with 14 bases between the two germline ends. CDR3 in amino acids: CASSSWDTNNYGYTF. For the CDR3, the DNA is TGTGCCAGCAGTTCTTGGGACACTAACAACTATGGCTACACCTTC.

This clonotype showed up just a few times. The chain combines TRBV7-2 with TRBJ2-3; D is possibly TRBD2 (5 bases). The V end lost 6 bases, the J end lost 2 bases, and 18 bases lay between the germline ends. Germline V gene data show CDR1 as SGHTA and CDR2 as FQGNSA. This CDR3 spans 16 amino acids. The CDR3: CASRLASRGNTDTQYF. CDR3 in DNA: TGTGCCAGCAGGCTAGCCTCGCGTGGGAACACAGATACGCAGTATTTT.

This clonotype was observed a few times. The V gene is TRBV7-2, the J gene TRBJ1-2; D uncertain. CDR1 and CDR2 from the germline V gene are SGHTA and FQGNSA. Trimming pared 3 bases from V and 0 bases from J, leaving 11 bases between. The CDR3 totals 15 residues. The CDR3 DNA follows: TGTGCCAGCAGCTTTTTGGGAGGGTCTAACTATGGCTACACCTTC. Translated, it gives CASSFLGGSNYGYTF.

This chain links TRBV29-1 with TRBJ1-2; no clear D. This CDR3 comprises 14 residues. The germline V gene has CDR1 SQVTM and CDR2 ANQGSEA. V was clipped by 4 bases and J by 5 bases, with 17 bases between them. The CDR3 sequence is CSVGAASQPYGYTF. The CDR3 DNA follows: TGCAGCGTTGGGGCCGCATCCCAACCTTATGGCTACACCTTC.

This clonotype came up a few times. The chain combines TRBV5-1 with TRBJ1-2; D remains unclear. This CDR3 spans 14 amino acids. Germline V gene data show CDR1 as SGHRS and CDR2 as YFSETQ. With 0 bases removed from V and 5 bases from J, the gap between germline ends came to 11 bases. The CDR3 loop is CASSLGDLNYGYTF. The DNA of the CDR3 is TGCGCCAGCAGCTTGGGGGATCTGAATTATGGCTACACCTTC.

The J gene is TRBJ2-1, the V gene TRBV9, with D possibly TRBD2 on 6 matching bases. Matching the DNA end better, TRBJ2-7 makes the J call doubtful. The length of the CDR3 is 15 residues. Germline CDR1 and CDR2: SGDLS and YYNGEE. CDR3 protein: CASSANSGAYNEQYF. In DNA form, the CDR3 reads TGTGCCAGCAGCGCCAATAGCGGAGCCTACAATGAGCAGTACTTC.

The chain links TRBV27 to TRBJ2-2; D is ambiguous. The CDR3 length is 13 residues. Germline V lookup: CDR1 MNHEY, CDR2 SMNVEV (reference sequence). The germline V and J ends were trimmed by 5 bases and 6 bases, with 10 bases remaining between them. The CDR3 protein is CASSGSWAGELFF. CDR3 bases: TGTGCCAGCAGTGGATCTTGGGCCGGGGAGCTGTTTTTT.